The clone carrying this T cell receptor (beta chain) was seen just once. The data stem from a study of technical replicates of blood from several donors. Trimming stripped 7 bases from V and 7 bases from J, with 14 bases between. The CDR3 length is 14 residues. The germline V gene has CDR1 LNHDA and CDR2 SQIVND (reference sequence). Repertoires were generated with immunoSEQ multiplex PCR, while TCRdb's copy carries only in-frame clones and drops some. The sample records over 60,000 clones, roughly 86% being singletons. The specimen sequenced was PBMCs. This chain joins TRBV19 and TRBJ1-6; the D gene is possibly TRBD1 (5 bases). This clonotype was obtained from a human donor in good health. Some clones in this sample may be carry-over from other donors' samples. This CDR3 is CASMDPQGNSPLHF. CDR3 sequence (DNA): TGTGCCAGTATGGATCCGCAGGGAAATTCACCCCTCCACTTT.